The 3 T cell receptor beta chains presented below share a single source sample, sequenced in a study of Graves' ophthalmopathy and Graves' hyperthyroidism. Amplifying from RNA transcripts, the study obtained TCR beta CDR3 regions. The workflow started with a first-round RT-PCR run with HTBI primers and then moved on to a second-round multiplex PCR. Each CDR3 protein is one row after TCRdb ran MiXCR on the multiplex PCR reads. The data contain 660,000 or so distinct CDR3 sequences, over 40% of them singletons. The sequenced material came from peripheral blood. These receptors were obtained from an adult man with Graves' ophthalmopathy.

The rearrangement links TRBV15 to TRBJ1-5; D gene uncertain. Germline V CDR1 and CDR2: LNHNV, YYDKDF (reference sequence). This CDR3 spans 15 amino acids. V lost 3 bases, J lost 2 bases, and 11 bases lay in between. The CDR3 DNA follows: TGTGCCACCAGCAGCTTGGACGGGGGCAATCAGCCCCAGCATTTT. Amino acid sequence: CATSSLDGGNQPQHF.

This clonotype was counted many times. The chain has TRBV4-3 and TRBJ2-7; TRBD1 matches 9 bases. The CDR3 consists of 15 residues. J lost 3 bases, V lost 4 bases, and 7 bases had no gene match. Germline loops: CDR1 LGHNA, CDR2 YSLEER. The CDR3 nucleotides read TGCGCCAGCAGCCCCTTCCGGGACAGGGACTACGAGCAGTACTTC. Its translation: CASSPFRDRDYEQYF.

On this clonotype itself: This could be a read error, since a much larger clone is one nucleotide away. The V and J genes are TRBV19 and TRBJ1-5; D gene ambiguous. Trimming left V 2 bases short and J 1 base short, with 9 bases between. The length of the CDR3 is 15 residues. Germline loops: CDR1 LNHDA, CDR2 SQIVND (reference sequence). For the CDR3, the DNA is TGTGCCAGTAGTATACCGGGTCCAAGCAATCAGCCCCAGCATTTT. Translating it yields CASSIPGPSNQPQHF.